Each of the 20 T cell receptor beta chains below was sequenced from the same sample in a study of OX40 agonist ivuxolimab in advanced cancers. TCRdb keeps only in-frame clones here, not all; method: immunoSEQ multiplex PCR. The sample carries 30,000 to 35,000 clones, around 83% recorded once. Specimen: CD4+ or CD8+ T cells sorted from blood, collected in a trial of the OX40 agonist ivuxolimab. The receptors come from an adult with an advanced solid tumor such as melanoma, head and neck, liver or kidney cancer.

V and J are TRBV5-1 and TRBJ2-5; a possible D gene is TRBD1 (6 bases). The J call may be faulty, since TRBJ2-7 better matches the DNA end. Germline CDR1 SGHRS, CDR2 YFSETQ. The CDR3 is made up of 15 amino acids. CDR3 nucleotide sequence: TGCGCCAGCAGCCCCCTGGCAGGGGAGATCCACGAGCAGTACTTC. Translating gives CASSPLAGEIHEQYF.

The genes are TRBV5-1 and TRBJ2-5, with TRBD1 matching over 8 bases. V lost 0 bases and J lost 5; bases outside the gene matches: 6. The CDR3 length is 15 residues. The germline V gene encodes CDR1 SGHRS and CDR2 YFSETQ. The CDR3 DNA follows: TGCGCCAGCAGCTTGGCCCACCGGACAGGGGAGACCCAGTACTTC. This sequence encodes CASSLAHRTGETQYF.

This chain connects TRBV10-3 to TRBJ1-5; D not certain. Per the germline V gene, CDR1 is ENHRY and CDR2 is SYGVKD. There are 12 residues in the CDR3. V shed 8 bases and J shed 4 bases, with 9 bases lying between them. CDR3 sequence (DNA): TGTGCCATCGGTGCGGAAAATCAGCCCCAGCATTTT. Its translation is CAIGAENQPQHF.

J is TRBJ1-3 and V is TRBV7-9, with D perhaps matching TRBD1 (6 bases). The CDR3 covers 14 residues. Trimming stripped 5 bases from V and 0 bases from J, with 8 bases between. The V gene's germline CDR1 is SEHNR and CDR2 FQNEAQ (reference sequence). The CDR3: CASSHRDSGNTIYF. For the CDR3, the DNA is TGTGCCAGCAGCCACAGGGACTCTGGAAACACCATATATTTT.

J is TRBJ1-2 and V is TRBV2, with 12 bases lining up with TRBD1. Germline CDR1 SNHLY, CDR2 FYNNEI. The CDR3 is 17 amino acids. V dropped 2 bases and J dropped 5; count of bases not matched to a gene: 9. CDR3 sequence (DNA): TGTGCCAGCAGTGAAAGGAGGGGACAGGGGGCGCCTTATGGCTACACCTTC. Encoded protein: CASSERRGQGAPYGYTF. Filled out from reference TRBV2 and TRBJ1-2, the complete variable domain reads EPEVTQTPSHQVTQMGQEVILRCVPISNHLYFYWYRQILGQKVEFLVSFYNNEISEKSEIFDDQFSVERPDGSNFTLKIRSTKLEDSAMYFCASSERRGQGAPYGYTFGSGTRLTVV.

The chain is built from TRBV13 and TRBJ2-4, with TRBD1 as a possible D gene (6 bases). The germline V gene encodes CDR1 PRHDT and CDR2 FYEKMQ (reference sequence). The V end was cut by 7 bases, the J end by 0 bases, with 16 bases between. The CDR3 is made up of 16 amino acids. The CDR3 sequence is CASTRRAGEAKNIQYF. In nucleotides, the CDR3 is TGTGCCAGCACCCGAAGGGCAGGGGAAGCCAAAAACATTCAGTACTTC.

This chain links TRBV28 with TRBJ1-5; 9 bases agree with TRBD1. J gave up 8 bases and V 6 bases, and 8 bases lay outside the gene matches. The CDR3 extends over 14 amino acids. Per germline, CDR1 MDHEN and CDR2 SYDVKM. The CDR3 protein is CASRAQGAREPQHF. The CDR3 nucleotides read TGTGCCAGCAGGGCACAGGGGGCTCGGGAGCCCCAGCATTTT.

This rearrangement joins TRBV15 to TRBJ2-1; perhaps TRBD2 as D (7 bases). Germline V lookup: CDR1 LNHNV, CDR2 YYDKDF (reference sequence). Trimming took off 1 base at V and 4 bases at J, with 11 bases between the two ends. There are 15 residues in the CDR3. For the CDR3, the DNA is TGTGCCACCAGCAGAGGGGGGGGCTTTTACAATGAGCAGTTCTTC. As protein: CATSRGGGFYNEQFF.

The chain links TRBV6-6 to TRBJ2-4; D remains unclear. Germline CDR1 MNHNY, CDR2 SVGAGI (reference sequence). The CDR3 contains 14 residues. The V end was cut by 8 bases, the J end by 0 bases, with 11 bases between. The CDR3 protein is CASGNAAAKNIQYF. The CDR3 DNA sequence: TGTGCCAGCGGTAACGCGGCAGCCAAAAACATTCAGTACTTC.

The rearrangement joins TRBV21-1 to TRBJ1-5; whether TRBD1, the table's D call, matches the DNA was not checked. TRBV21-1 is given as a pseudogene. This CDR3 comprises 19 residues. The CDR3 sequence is CASSAYRDRDFYSNQPQHF. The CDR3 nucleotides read TGTGCCAGCAGCGCATACCGGGACAGGGATTTTTATAGCAATCAGCCCCAGCATTTT.

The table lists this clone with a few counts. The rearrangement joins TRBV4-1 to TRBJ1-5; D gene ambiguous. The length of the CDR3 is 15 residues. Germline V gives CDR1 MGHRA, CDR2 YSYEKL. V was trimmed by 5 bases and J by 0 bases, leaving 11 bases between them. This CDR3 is CASSLDRYSNQPQHF. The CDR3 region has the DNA TGCGCCAGCAGCTTGGACCGTTATAGCAATCAGCCCCAGCATTTT.

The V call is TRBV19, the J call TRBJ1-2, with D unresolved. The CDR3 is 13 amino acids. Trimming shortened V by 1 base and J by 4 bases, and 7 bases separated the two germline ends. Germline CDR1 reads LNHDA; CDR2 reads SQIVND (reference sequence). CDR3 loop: CASSIGDVYGYTF. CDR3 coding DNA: TGTGCCAGTAGTATAGGAGACGTCTATGGCTACACCTTC.

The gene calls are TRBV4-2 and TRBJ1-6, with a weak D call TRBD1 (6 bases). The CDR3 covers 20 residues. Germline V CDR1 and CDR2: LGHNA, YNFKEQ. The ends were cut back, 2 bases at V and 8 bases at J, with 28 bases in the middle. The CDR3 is CASSQKLTGREGPFDSPLHF. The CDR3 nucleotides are TGTGCCAGCAGCCAAAAGCTCACAGGGAGAGAGGGCCCTTTCGATTCACCCCTCCACTTT.

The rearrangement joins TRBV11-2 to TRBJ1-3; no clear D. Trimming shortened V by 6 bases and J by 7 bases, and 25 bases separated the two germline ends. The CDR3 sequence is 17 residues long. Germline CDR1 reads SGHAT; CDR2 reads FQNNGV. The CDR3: CASSSVSGSVGKNTIYF. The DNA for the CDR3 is TGTGCCAGCAGTTCGGTTAGCGGCTCAGTCGGGAAGAACACCATATATTTT.

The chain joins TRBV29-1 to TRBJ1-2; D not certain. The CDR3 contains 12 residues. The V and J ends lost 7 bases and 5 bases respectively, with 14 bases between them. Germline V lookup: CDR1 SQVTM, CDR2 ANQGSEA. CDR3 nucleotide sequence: TGCAGCGCCTGGACCCGGGCGTATGGCTACACCTTC. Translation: CSAWTRAYGYTF.

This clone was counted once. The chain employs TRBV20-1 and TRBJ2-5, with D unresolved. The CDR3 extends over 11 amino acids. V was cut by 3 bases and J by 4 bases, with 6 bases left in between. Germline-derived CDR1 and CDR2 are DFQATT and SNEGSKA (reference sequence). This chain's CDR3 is CSASRPETQYF. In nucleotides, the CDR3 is TGCAGTGCTAGCCGCCCAGAGACCCAGTACTTC.

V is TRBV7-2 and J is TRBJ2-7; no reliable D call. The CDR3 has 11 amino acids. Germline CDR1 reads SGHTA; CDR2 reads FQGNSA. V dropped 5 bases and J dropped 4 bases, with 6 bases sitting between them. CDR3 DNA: TGTGCCAGCAGCCTCAAATACGAGCAGTACTTC. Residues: CASSLKYEQYF.

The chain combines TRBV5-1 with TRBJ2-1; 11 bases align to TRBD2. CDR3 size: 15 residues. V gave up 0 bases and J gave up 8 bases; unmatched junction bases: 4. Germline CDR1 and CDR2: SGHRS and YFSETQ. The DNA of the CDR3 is TGCGCCAGCAGCTTGGATGGGACTAGCGGCGATGAGCAGTTCTTC. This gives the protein CASSLDGTSGDEQFF.

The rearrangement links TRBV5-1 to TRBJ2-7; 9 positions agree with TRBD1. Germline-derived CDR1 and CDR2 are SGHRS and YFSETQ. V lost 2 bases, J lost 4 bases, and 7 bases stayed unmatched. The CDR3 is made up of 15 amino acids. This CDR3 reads CASSFSGQGGYEQYF. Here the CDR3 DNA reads TGCGCCAGCAGCTTCTCGGGACAGGGAGGTTACGAGCAGTACTTC.

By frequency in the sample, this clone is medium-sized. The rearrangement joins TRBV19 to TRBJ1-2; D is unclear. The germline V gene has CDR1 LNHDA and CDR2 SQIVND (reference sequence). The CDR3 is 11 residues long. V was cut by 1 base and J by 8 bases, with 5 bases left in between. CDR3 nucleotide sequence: TGTGCCAGTAGTATAGGTGCAGGCTACACCTTC. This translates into CASSIGAGYTF. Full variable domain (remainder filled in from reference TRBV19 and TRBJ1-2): DGGITQSPKYLFRKEGQNVTLSCEQNLNHDAMYWYRQDPGQGLRLIYYSQIVNDFQKGDIAEGYSVSREKKESFPLTVTSAQKNPTAFYLCASSIGAGYTFGSGTRLTVV.